The following is a TCR beta chain sequence with its context. What it binds is not known. This entry is derived from a study of cytomegalovirus exposure and HLA in healthy donors. Findings of the study overall: CMV serostatus was the only immune exposure information that was available. There were a few CMV-associated chains whose specificity for CMV antigens was confirmed in vitro.

This CDR3 spans 16 amino acids. Germline assignment: CDR1 MNHEY and CDR2 SMNVEV (reference sequence). V lost 5 bases and J lost 2; bases outside the gene matches: 10. PCR involved 60 Vbeta and 13 Jbeta primers. Clones were read by immunoSEQ multiplex PCR, and TCRdb kept only the in-frame ones, dropping some. Among approximately 190,000 clones listed, roughly 90% were seen once. This receptor was taken from a boy younger than 10 in good health and CMV-seronegative. The rearrangement joins TRBV27 to TRBJ2-5; 8 bases map to TRBD1. Sequenced material: PBMCs. DNA for the CDR3: TGTGCCAGCAGTCACGACAGGGGCCGAATGCAAGAGACCCAGTACTTC. It codes for CASSHDRGRMQETQYF.